Presented here are 8 T cell receptor beta chains from one specimen sequenced in a study of T-cell reconstitution after alpha-beta-depleted transplantation in children. Preparation of the TCRbeta library used unique molecular identifiers. TCRdb itself ran the PCR reads through MiXCR, one entry per CDR3 protein. Among about 1,000,000 distinct CDR3 sequences, about 29% were seen once, and the ten largest hold over 25%. This specimen was PBMCs, mostly from graft donor cells, taken 360 days after TCRalphabeta/CD19-depleted stem cell transplant. These receptors all stem from a boy younger than two who had a stem cell transplant for SCID, so the T cells may come from the graft donor.

In its sample, this clonotype was seen a few times. This chain links TRBV18 with TRBJ1-1; 8 bases align to TRBD1. The CDR3 contains 17 residues. The V gene end was trimmed by 1 base and the J gene end by 5 bases; junction bases not matched to a gene: 12. The germline V gene has CDR1 KGHSH and CDR2 LQKENI. For the CDR3, the DNA is TGTGCCAGCTCACCACTCACAGGGGGTGGTCCTCGGACTGAAGCTTTCTTT. It is translated as CASSPLTGGGPRTEAFF.

The J gene is TRBJ2-7, the V gene TRBV9, with 8 bases matching TRBD2. V gave up 5 bases and J gave up 1 base; unmatched junction bases: 14. This CDR3 has 17 amino acids. CDR1 is SGDLS, CDR2 YYNGEE, per germline. The CDR3 DNA follows: TGTGCCAGCAGGCCGAGAGGGAGCGGGGGTCTATCCTACGAGCAGTACTTC. Its protein is CASRPRGSGGLSYEQYF.

This clonotype was observed a few times. V usage is TRBV7-9 and J usage is TRBJ2-7, with unresolved D. CDR1 is SEHNR, CDR2 FQNEAQ, per germline (reference sequence). The CDR3 contains 16 residues. V lost 4 bases, J lost 0 bases, and 16 bases lay in between. The DNA for the CDR3 is TGTGCCAGCAGCTCTACATCACAGCGAAGCTCCTACGAGCAGTACTTC. It translates to CASSSTSQRSSYEQYF.

This clonotype came up a few times. The chain joins TRBV30 to TRBJ1-4, with D unclear. The CDR3 is 12 amino acids. The germline gives CDR1 GTSNPN, CDR2 SVGIG (reference sequence). Trimming cost V 8 bases and J 8 bases, with 15 bases left between them. The CDR3 here is CAGSPGGEKLFF. In DNA, the CDR3 is TGTGCCGGCTCACCGGGAGGGGAAAAACTGTTTTTT.

Only a few counts were recorded for this clonotype. Compared with germline, one end of the junction differs, possibly owing to a read error. The chain combines TRBV6-1 with TRBJ1-2; 8 bases fit TRBD1. Germline-derived CDR1 and CDR2 are MNHNS and SASEGT. This CDR3 has 14 residues. Written as DNA, the CDR3 is TGTGCCTGCAGGAGACAGGGGTCGGACTATGGCTACACCTTC. Its protein is CACRRQGSDYGYTF.

J is TRBJ1-2 and V is TRBV6-1; TRBD1 aligns across 7 bases. Germline CDR1 MNHNS, CDR2 SASEGT. V trimming: 5 bases; J trimming: 0 bases; junction bases outside the gene matches: 6. The CDR3 runs to 15 residues. The CDR3 DNA is TGTGCCAGCAGTACCGGGACAGTAGCTAACTATGGCTACACCTTC. The encoded protein is CASSTGTVANYGYTF.

The chain uses TRBV29-1 and TRBJ2-5; the D is unclear. V was clipped by 5 bases and J by 0 bases, with 19 bases between them. Germline V gene sequence: CDR1 SQVTM, CDR2 ANQGSEA. There are 16 residues in the CDR3. The chain's CDR3 is CSVRPDGNPYQETQYF. As DNA, the CDR3 is TGCAGCGTTAGACCCGACGGAAACCCGTACCAAGAGACCCAGTACTTC.

This clonotype was counted a few times. This chain uses TRBV5-1 with TRBJ1-1; D remains unclear. The CDR3 is 14 amino acids. Germline-derived CDR1 and CDR2 are SGHRS and YFSETQ. The V end was cut by 0 bases, the J end by 5 bases, with 11 bases between. The CDR3 loop is CASSLGAGETEAFF. The CDR3 nucleotides are TGCGCCAGCAGCTTGGGGGCAGGCGAGACTGAAGCTTTCTTT. Full variable domain (rest looked up from reference TRBV5-1 and TRBJ1-1): KAGVTQTPRYLIKTRGQQVTLSCSPISGHRSVSWYQQTPGQGLQFLFEYFSETQRNKGNFPGRFSGRQFSNSRSEMNVSTLELGDSALYLCASSLGAGETEAFFGQGTRLTVV.